This T cell receptor (beta chain) emerged from a study of CD8 T cells in ankylosing spondylitis. TCRdb analysed the 5' RACE reads with MiXCR anew, one entry per CDR3 protein. The sample holds 150,000 to 250,000 distinct CDR3 sequences, roughly 13% seen once. Study-wide points: Reportedly, matched ankylosing spondylitis synovial fluid was significantly enriched for disease-linked clones. Researchers report that disease-linked clones proved CD8+ and relatively rare in peripheral blood.

The CDR3 sequence is 16 residues long. V was clipped by 2 bases and J by 3 bases, with 14 bases between them. In germline, CDR1 is SEHNR, CDR2 FQNEAQ (reference sequence). As for this clonotype: Its target is not known.

The V gene is TRBV7-9, the J gene TRBJ2-1, with D perhaps assigned TRBD1 or TRBD2 (5 bases each). Sample: blood, either unsorted or a sorted T cell fraction (not recorded which). The source is a male donor with ankylosing spondylitis or in good health (not recorded which). CDR3 sequence (DNA): TGTGCCAGCAGCTTAATAGGGACGGGGATCTACAATGAGCAGTTCTTC. Protein: CASSLIGTGIYNEQFF.